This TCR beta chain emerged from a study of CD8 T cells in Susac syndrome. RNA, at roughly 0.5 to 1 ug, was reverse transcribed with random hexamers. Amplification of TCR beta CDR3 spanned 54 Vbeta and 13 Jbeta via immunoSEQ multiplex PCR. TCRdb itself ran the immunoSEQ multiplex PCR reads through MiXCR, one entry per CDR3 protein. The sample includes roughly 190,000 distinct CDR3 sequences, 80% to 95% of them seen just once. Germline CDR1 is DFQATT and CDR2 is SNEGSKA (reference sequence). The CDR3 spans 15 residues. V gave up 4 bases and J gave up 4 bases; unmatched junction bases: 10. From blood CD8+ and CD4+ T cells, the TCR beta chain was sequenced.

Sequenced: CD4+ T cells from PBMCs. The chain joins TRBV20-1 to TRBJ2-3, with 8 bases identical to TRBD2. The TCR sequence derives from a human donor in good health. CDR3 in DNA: TGCAGTGCTAATCGCCGCGGGGGGTCTGCAGATACGCAGTATTTT. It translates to CSANRRGGSADTQYF.